Below, 17 T cell receptor beta chains from the same sample are listed, as sequenced in a study of cytomegalovirus exposure and HLA in healthy donors. PCR was performed using 60 Vbeta and 13 Jbeta primers. Clones were sequenced by immunoSEQ multiplex PCR, and TCRdb holds only the in-frame ones, with some missing. The sample has approximately 40,000 clones, and its top ten clones hold 5.5% to 6%. Sequenced: PBMCs. Every receptor here comes from a human donor in good health.

The chain links TRBV19 to TRBJ2-7, with 8 nucleotides matching TRBD1. The CDR3 is 14 residues long. From germline, CDR1 is LNHDA and CDR2 SQIVND (reference sequence). J gave up 5 bases and V 6 bases, and 9 bases lay outside the gene matches. CDR3 region: CASRMQGASNEQYF. CDR3 nucleotides: TGTGCCAGTAGAATGCAGGGGGCCTCGAACGAGCAGTACTTC.

The chain has TRBV5-5 and TRBJ2-3, with a weak D call TRBD2 (6 bases). The CDR3 contains 13 residues. Germline V CDR1 and CDR2: SGHKS, YYEKEE (reference sequence). V was trimmed by 0 bases and J by 5 bases, leaving 7 bases between them. This CDR3 is CASSLAGVDTQYF. In nucleotides, the CDR3 is TGTGCCAGCAGCTTGGCGGGGGTAGATACGCAGTATTTT.

The genes are TRBV14 and TRBJ2-7, with 7 bases that match TRBD1. The trim removed 0 bases at V and 2 bases at J, leaving 4 bases unmatched. CDR1 is SGHDN, CDR2 FVKESK, per germline. The CDR3 covers 15 residues. The CDR3 protein is CASSQETGWAYEQYF. The CDR3 DNA follows: TGTGCCAGCAGCCAAGAGACAGGGTGGGCCTACGAGCAGTACTTC.

J is TRBJ1-1 and V is TRBV30; possibly TRBD1 for D (6 bases). V dropped 2 bases and J dropped 2 bases, with 12 bases sitting between them. Germline CDR1 and CDR2: GTSNPN and SVGIG (reference sequence). The CDR3 runs to 14 residues. CDR3 loop: CAWSYGTKNTEAFF. The CDR3 DNA follows: TGTGCCTGGAGTTACGGGACAAAAAACACTGAAGCTTTCTTT.

This chain joins TRBV5-5 and TRBJ1-5; the match to TRBD1 covers 8 bases. V lost 2 bases to trimming and J lost 5 bases; unmatched junction nucleotides: 3. This CDR3 is 14 amino acids long. The germline gives CDR1 SGHKS, CDR2 YYEKEE (reference sequence). CDR3 sequence (DNA): TGTGCCAGCAGCTTTTCGACAGGGGATCAGCCCCAGCATTTT. Protein: CASSFSTGDQPQHF.

V gene TRBV5-4 combines with J gene TRBJ2-1; TRBD1 matches 8 bases. This CDR3 is 13 amino acids long. V shed 4 bases and J 8 bases; nucleotides not matched to a gene: 5. Germline CDR1 reads SGHNT; CDR2 reads YYREEE (reference sequence). CDR3 coding DNA: TGTGCCAGCAGCCTGACAGGGGCCGATGAGCAGTTCTTC. This codes for CASSLTGADEQFF.

The chain has TRBV6-6 and TRBJ1-6, with 7 bases lining up with TRBD1. V trimming: 8 bases; J trimming: 4 bases; junction bases outside the gene matches: 5. The germline gives CDR1 MNHNY, CDR2 SVGAGI (reference sequence). The CDR3 sequence is 14 residues long. The chain's CDR3 is CASGPGQYNSPLHF. DNA of the CDR3: TGTGCCAGCGGGCCGGGACAGTATAATTCACCCCTCCACTTT.

V usage is TRBV28 and J usage is TRBJ1-6; D gene unclear. The CDR3 contains 14 residues. Trimming took 1 base from V and 7 from J, leaving 8 bases between them. Per the germline V gene, CDR1 is MDHEN and CDR2 is SYDVKM. The CDR3 DNA reads as TGTGCCAGCAGTTTATACACAGTCAATTCACCCCTCCACTTT. This sequence encodes CASSLYTVNSPLHF.

V usage is TRBV28 and J usage is TRBJ1-2, with D hard to call. The CDR3 is 11 residues long. Germline-derived CDR1 and CDR2 are MDHEN and SYDVKM. V was trimmed by 3 bases and J by 4 bases, leaving 3 bases between them. The CDR3 DNA reads TGTGCCAGCAGTTTTCGCTATGGCTACACCTTC. Translating it yields CASSFRYGYTF.

This chain joins TRBV18 and TRBJ2-5; 8 bases match TRBD1. This CDR3 comprises 16 residues. Trimming took 2 bases from V and 0 from J; bases not matched to a gene: 5. Germline V gene data show CDR1 as KGHSH and CDR2 as LQKENI. The CDR3 spells CASSPRSGGHQETQYF. DNA of the CDR3: TGTGCCAGCTCACCAAGGTCAGGGGGCCACCAAGAGACCCAGTACTTC.

This rearrangement joins TRBV6-6 to TRBJ1-1; 8 nucleotides align to TRBD1. Germline trimming cut 6 bases from V and 7 bases from J; bases unmatched to any gene: 10. CDR3 length equals 14 residues. CDR1 is MNHNY, CDR2 SVGAGI, per germline (reference sequence). In nucleotides, the CDR3 is TGTGCCAGCAGGGACGCAGGGGGCCTTTTTGAAGCTTTCTTT. Protein product: CASRDAGGLFEAFF.

The rearrangement joins TRBV14 to TRBJ1-1, with 7 bases fitting TRBD1. Germline V gene sequence: CDR1 SGHDN, CDR2 FVKESK. There are 16 residues in the CDR3. J lost 2 bases, V lost 4 bases, and 10 bases had no gene match. In DNA form, the CDR3 reads TGTGCCAGCAGCCGATACCAGGGACAGCGAAACACTGAAGCTTTCTTT. It encodes CASSRYQGQRNTEAFF.

The CDR3 nucleotides read TGTGCCAGCTCACCGGGAGGGGACGTGTACGAGCAGTACTTC. Translation gives CASSPGGDVYEQYF. The J gene is TRBJ2-7, the V gene TRBV18; 7 nucleotides line up with TRBD2. Germline V gene sequence: CDR1 KGHSH, CDR2 LQKENI. The CDR3 has 14 amino acids. The J segment lost 4 bases and the V segment lost 3 bases, leaving 6 bases of the junction unmatched.

For this clone: This sample also contains other DNA sequences that code for the same CDR3. The chain employs TRBV18 and TRBJ1-6; 9 bases match TRBD1. This CDR3 region has 16 residues. J was trimmed by 1 base and V by 5 bases; bases with no gene match: 3. Germline CDR1 reads KGHSH; CDR2 reads LQKENI. This CDR3 reads CASSLGQGSYNSPLHF. The CDR3 DNA follows: TGTGCCAGCTCATTGGGACAGGGATCCTATAATTCACCCCTCCACTTT.

The chain joins TRBV28 to TRBJ2-7; tentatively, D is TRBD2 (5 bases). The CDR3 consists of 18 residues. Trimming took 6 bases from V and 2 from J, leaving 26 bases between them. Germline V CDR1 and CDR2: MDHEN, SYDVKM. Written as DNA, the CDR3 is TGTGCCAGCAGCTTGAGGGCCCCTTGGAACACCTACGCCTACGAGCAGTACTTC. This translates into CASSLRAPWNTYAYEQYF.

The chain carries TRBV4-1 and TRBJ2-3; D possibly corresponds to TRBD2 (6 bases). Trimming took 6 bases from V and 3 from J, leaving 16 bases between them. This CDR3 has 15 residues. The germline V gene has CDR1 MGHRA and CDR2 YSYEKL. The CDR3 DNA is TGCGCCAGCAGTCTCGGAGGGGCAGGGACAGATACGCAGTATTTT. This translates into CASSLGGAGTDTQYF.

CDR3 sequence reads: CASSIKGVTGANVLTF. CDR3 DNA: TGTGCCAGTAGTATCAAGGGGGTAACTGGGGCCAACGTCCTGACTTTC. The chain uses TRBV19 and TRBJ2-6; D perhaps matches TRBD1 (6 bases). Trimming left V 3 bases short and J 2 bases short, with 11 bases between. Per germline, CDR1 LNHDA and CDR2 SQIVND (reference sequence). The CDR3 is 16 amino acids. The full variable domain, its missing parts supplied by reference TRBV19 and TRBJ2-6, is DGGITQSPKYLFRKEGQNVTLSCEQNLNHDAMYWYRQDPGQGLRLIYYSQIVNDFQKGDIAEGYSVSREKKESFPLTVTSAQKNPTAFYLCASSIKGVTGANVLTFGAGSRLTVL.